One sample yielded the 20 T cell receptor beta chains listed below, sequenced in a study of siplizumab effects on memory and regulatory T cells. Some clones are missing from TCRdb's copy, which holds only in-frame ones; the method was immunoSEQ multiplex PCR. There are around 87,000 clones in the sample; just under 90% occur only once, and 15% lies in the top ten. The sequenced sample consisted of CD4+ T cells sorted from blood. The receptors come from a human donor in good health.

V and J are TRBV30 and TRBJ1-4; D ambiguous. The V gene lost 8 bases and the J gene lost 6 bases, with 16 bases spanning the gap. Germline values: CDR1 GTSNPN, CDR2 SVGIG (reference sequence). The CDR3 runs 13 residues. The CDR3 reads CALNERRHEKLFF. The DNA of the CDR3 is TGTGCCCTTAATGAGAGGCGGCATGAAAAACTGTTTTTT.

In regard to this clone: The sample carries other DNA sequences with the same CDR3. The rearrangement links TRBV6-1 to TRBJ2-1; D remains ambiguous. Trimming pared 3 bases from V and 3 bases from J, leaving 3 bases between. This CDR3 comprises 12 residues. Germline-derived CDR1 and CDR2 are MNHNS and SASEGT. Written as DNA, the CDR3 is TGTGCCAGCAGTGACAGCTACAATGAGCAGTTCTTC. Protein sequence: CASSDSYNEQFF.

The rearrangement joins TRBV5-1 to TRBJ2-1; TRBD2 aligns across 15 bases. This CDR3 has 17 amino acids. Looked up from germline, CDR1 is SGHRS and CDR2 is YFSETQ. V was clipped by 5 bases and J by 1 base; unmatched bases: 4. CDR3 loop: CASSGTSGRLSYNEQFF. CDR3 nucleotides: TGCGCCAGCAGTGGGACTAGCGGGAGGCTTTCCTACAATGAGCAGTTCTTC.

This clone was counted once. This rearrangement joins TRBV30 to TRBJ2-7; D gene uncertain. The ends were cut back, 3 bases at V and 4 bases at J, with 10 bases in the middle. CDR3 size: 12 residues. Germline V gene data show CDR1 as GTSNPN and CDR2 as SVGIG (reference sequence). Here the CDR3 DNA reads TGTGCCTGGAGATACGGAACGTACGAGCAGTACTTC. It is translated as CAWRYGTYEQYF.

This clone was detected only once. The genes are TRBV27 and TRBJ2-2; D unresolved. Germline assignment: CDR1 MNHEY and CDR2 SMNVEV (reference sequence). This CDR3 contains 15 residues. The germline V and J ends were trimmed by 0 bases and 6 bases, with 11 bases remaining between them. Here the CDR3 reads CASSLSGSVPGELFF. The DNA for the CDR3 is TGTGCCAGCAGTTTATCTGGGTCGGTTCCCGGGGAGCTGTTTTTT.

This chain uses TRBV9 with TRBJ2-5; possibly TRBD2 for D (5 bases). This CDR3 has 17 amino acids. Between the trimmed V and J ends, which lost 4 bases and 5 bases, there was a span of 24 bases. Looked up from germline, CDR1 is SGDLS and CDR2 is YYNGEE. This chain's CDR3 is CASSRYGGQEATETQYF. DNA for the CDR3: TGTGCCAGCAGCCGGTATGGCGGCCAGGAGGCAACGGAGACCCAGTACTTC.

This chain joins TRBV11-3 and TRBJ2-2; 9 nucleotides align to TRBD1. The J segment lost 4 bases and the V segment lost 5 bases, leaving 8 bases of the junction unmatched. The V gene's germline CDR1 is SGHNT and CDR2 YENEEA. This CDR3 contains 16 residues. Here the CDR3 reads CASSPGQGKGTGELFF. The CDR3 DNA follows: TGTGCCAGCAGCCCCGGACAGGGGAAGGGCACCGGGGAGCTGTTTTTT.

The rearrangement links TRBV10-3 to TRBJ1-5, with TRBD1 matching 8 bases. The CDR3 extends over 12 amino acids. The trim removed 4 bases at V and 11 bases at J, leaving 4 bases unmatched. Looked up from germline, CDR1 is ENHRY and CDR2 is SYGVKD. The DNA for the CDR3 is TGTGCCATCAGTGGTACAGGGGGAACCCAGCATTTT. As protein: CAISGTGGTQHF.

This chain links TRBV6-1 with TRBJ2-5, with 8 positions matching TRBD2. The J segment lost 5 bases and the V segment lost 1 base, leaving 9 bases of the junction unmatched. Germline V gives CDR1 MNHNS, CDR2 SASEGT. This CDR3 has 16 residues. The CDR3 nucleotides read TGTGCCAGCAGTGAAGTGGACGGGAGGGCATGGGAGACCCAGTACTTC. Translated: CASSEVDGRAWETQYF.

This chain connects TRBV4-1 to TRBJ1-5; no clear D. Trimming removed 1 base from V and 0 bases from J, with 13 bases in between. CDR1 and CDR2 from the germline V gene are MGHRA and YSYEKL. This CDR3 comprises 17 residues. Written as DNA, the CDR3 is TGCGCCAGCAGCCAAGTTGCCGGTCGGTATAGCAATCAGCCCCAGCATTTT. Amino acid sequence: CASSQVAGRYSNQPQHF.

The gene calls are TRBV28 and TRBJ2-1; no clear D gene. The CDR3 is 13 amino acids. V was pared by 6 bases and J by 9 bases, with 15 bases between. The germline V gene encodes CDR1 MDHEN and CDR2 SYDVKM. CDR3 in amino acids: CASRSFLAFEQFF. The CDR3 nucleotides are TGTGCCAGCAGATCTTTCCTGGCTTTTGAGCAGTTCTTC. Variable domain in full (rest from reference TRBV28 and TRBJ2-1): DVKVTQSSRYLVKRTGEKVFLECVQDMDHENMFWYRQDPGLGLRLIYFSYDVKMKEKGDIPEGYSVSREKKERFSLILESASTNQTSMYLCASRSFLAFEQFFGPGTRLTVL.

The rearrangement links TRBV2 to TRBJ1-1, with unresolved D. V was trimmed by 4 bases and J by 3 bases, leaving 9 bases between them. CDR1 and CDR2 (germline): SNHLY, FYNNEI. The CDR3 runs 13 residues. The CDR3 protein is CASSVRRDTEAFF. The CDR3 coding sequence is TGTGCCAGCAGTGTTAGGAGGGACACTGAAGCTTTCTTT. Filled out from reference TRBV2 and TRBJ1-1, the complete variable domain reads EPEVTQTPSHQVTQMGQEVILRCVPISNHLYFYWYRQILGQKVEFLVSFYNNEISEKSEIFDDQFSVERPDGSNFTLKIRSTKLEDSAMYFCASSVRRDTEAFFGQGTRLTVV.

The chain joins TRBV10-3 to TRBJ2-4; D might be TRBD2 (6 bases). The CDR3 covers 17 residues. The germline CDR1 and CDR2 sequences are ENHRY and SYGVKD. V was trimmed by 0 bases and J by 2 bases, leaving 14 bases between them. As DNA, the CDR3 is TGTGCCATCAGTGAGTCCGGATTCGCGGGAACCAAAAACATTCAGTACTTC. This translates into CAISESGFAGTKNIQYF.

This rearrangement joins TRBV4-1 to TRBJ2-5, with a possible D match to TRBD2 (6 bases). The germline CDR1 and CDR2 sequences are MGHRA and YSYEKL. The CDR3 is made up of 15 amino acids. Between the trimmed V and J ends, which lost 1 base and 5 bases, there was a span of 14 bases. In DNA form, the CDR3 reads TGCGCCAGCAGCCAAGTTGTGCGGGGAATGGAGACCCAGTACTTC. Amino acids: CASSQVVRGMETQYF.

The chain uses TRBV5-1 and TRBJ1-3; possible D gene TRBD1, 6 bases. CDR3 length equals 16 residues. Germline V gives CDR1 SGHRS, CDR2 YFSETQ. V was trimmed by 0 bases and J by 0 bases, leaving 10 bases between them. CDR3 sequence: CASSLGGGPSGNTIYF. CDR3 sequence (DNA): TGCGCCAGCAGCTTGGGTGGGGGCCCCTCTGGAAACACCATATATTTT.

This CDR3 reads CASSVHIEAAMGTQYF. CDR3 coding DNA: TGTGCCAGCAGCGTACACATAGAGGCCGCGATGGGGACGCAGTATTTT. The V call is TRBV9, the J call TRBJ2-3; D is undetermined. Per the germline V gene, CDR1 is SGDLS and CDR2 is YYNGEE. V was cut by 1 base and J by 9 bases, with 21 bases left in between. The CDR3 sequence is 16 residues long.

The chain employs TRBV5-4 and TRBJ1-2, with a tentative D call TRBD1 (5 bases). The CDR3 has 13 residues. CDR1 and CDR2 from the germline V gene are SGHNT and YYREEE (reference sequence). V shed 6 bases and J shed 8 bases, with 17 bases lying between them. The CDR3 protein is CASTTRGSQGYTF. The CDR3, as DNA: TGTGCCAGCACGACCCGGGGGAGTCAGGGCTACACCTTC.

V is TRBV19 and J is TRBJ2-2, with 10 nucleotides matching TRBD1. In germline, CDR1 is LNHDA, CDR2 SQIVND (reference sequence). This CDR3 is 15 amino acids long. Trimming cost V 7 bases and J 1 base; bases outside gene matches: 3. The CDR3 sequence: CASMGQGWNTGELFF. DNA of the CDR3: TGTGCCAGTATGGGACAGGGGTGGAACACCGGGGAGCTGTTTTTT.

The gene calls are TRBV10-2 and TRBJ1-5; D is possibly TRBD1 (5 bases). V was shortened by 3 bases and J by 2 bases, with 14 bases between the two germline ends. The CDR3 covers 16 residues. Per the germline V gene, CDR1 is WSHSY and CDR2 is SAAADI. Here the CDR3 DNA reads TGCGCCAGCAGTGAACAACTAGGGACGGGCAATCAGCCCCAGCATTTT. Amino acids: CASSEQLGTGNQPQHF.

The CDR3 is CASGYAGNGYTF. The CDR3 DNA sequence: TGTGCTAGTGGATATGCGGGAAATGGCTACACCTTC. The chain carries TRBV12-5 and TRBJ1-2; D not resolved. Germline CDR1 and CDR2: LGHNT and FRNRAP. This CDR3 comprises 12 residues. V was trimmed by 6 bases and J by 6 bases, leaving 11 bases between them.